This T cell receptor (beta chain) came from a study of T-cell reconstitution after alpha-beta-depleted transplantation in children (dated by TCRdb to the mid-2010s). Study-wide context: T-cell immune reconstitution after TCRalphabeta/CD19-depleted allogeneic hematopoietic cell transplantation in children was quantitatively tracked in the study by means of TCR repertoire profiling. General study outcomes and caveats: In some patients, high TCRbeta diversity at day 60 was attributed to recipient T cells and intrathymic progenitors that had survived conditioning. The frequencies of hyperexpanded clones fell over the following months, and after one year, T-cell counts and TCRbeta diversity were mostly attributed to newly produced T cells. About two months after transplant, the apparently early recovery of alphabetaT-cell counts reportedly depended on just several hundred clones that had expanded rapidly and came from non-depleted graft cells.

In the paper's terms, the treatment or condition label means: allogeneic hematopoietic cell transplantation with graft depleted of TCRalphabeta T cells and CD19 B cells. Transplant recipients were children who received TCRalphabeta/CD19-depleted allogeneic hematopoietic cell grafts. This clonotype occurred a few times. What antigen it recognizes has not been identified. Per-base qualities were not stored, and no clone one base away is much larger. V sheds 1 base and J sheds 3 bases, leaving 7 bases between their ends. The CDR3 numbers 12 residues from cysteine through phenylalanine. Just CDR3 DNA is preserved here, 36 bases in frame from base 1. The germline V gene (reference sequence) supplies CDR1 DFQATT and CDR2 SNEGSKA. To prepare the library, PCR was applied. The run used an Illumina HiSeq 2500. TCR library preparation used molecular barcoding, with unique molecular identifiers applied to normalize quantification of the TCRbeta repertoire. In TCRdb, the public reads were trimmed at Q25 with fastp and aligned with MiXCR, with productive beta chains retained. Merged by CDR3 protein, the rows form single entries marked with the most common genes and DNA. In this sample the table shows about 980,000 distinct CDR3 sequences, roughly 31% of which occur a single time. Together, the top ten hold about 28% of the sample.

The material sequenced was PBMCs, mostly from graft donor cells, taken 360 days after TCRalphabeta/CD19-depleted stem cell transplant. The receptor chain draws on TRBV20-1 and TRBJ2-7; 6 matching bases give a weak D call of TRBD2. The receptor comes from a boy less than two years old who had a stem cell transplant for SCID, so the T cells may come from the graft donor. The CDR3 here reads CSARVEGYEQYF. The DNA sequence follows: TGCAGTGCTAGAGTGGAGGGCTACGAGCAGTACTTC.